This T cell receptor (beta chain) was identified in a study of blood T cell repertoires in COVID-19. Whole-study context: T cells, B-cell-depleted T cells, or PBMCs supplied cDNA or gDNA.

This table comes from immunoSEQ multiplex PCR, and its TCRdb copy is limited to in-frame clones, with some not included. The profile shows more than 150,000 clones, about 85% of them singletons. V shed 5 bases and J shed 3 bases, with 13 bases lying between them. CDR1 is KGHSH and CDR2 is LQKENI in the germline V gene. The CDR3 sequence is 15 residues long. The source is a woman aged 80 or over with acute or convalescent COVID-19. The chain recombines TRBV18 with TRBJ2-2; D is unresolved. Material: peripheral blood. In nucleotides, the CDR3 is TGTGCCAGCTCAACCCGGGTATCGGACACCGGGGAGCTGTTTTTT. As protein: CASSTRVSDTGELFF.